The 32 T cell receptor beta chains below all came from one sample that was sequenced in a study of CD8 T cells in Susac syndrome. Random hexamers were used to reverse transcribe the RNA input (roughly 0.5 to 1 ug). From the immunoSEQ multiplex PCR reads, TCRdb called clonotypes with MiXCR, one entry per CDR3 protein. The sample includes more than 80,000 distinct CDR3 sequences, 94% seen only once; the top ten take around 0.4%. Sequencing was done on a sample of CD8+ T cells from PBMCs. These receptors originate from a human donor with Susac syndrome.

This chain links TRBV15 with TRBJ1-5, with D hard to call. CDR1 LNHNV and CDR2 YYDKDF come from the germline V gene (reference sequence). The V and J ends lost 0 bases and 1 base respectively, with 13 bases between them. The CDR3 totals 17 residues. CDR3 in amino acids: CATSRDRMTLSNQPQHF. The CDR3 DNA reads as TGTGCCACCAGCAGAGATAGGATGACACTCAGCAATCAGCCCCAGCATTTT.

The genes are TRBV20-1 and TRBJ2-1, with D possibly being TRBD2 (6 bases). V shed 5 bases and J shed 1 base, with 9 bases lying between them. CDR1 is DFQATT, CDR2 SNEGSKA, per germline (reference sequence). This CDR3 is built from 13 residues. The chain's CDR3 is CSAARGSYNEQFF. The DNA for the CDR3 is TGCAGTGCTGCCCGGGGGTCCTACAATGAGCAGTTCTTC.

V is TRBV7-8 and J is TRBJ2-1, with 8 bases that match TRBD2. The CDR3 totals 12 residues. Germline CDR1 SGHVS, CDR2 FQNEAQ. V trimming: 8 bases; J trimming: 6 bases; junction bases outside the gene matches: 3. DNA for the CDR3: TGTGCCAGCGGGCTAGCGGGCAATGAGCAGTTCTTC. Its translation: CASGLAGNEQFF.

V is TRBV21-1 and J is TRBJ1-5. TRBV21-1 corresponds to a pseudogene. The length of the CDR3 is 12 residues. DNA for the CDR3: TGTGCCAGCCCGGACAGCAATCAGCCCCAGCATTTT. Translating gives CASPDSNQPQHF.

The CDR3 sequence is CASSVTGSSYEQYF. The CDR3 coding sequence is TGTGCCAGTAGTGTCACCGGGAGCTCCTACGAGCAGTACTTC. This chain connects TRBV19 to TRBJ2-7; the D gene is possibly TRBD2 (6 bases). CDR3 length: 14 amino acids. The V and J ends lost 5 bases and 0 bases respectively, with 11 bases between them. From germline, CDR1 is LNHDA and CDR2 SQIVND (reference sequence).

The chain combines TRBV3-1 with TRBJ2-1; TRBD2 is a possible D gene (7 bases). CDR1 LGHDT and CDR2 YNNKEL come from the germline V gene (reference sequence). The CDR3 extends over 16 amino acids. Trimming took 1 base from V and 7 from J, leaving 17 bases between them. Here the CDR3 reads CASSQVRQGRANEQFF. The DNA for the CDR3 is TGTGCCAGCAGCCAAGTTCGGCAGGGGAGGGCGAATGAGCAGTTCTTC.

This chain joins TRBV15 and TRBJ2-5, with 9 positions matching TRBD2. V dropped 1 base and J dropped 2; count of bases not matched to a gene: 8. This CDR3 has 17 amino acids. Looked up from germline, CDR1 is LNHNV and CDR2 is YYDKDF (reference sequence). CDR3 region: CATSRALAGAYQETQYF. CDR3 nucleotides: TGTGCCACCAGCAGAGCTTTAGCGGGGGCCTATCAAGAGACCCAGTACTTC. The variable domain in full, completed from reference TRBV15 and TRBJ2-5, reads DAMVIQNPRYQVTQFGKPVTLSCSQTLNHNVMYWYQQKSSQAPKLLFHYYDKDFNNEADTPDNFQSRRPNTSFCFLDIRSPGLGDTAMYLCATSRALAGAYQETQYFGPGTRLLVL.

This chain joins TRBV27 and TRBJ2-7; 9 nucleotides line up with TRBD1. This CDR3 contains 14 residues. J gave up 1 base and V 8 bases, and 6 bases lay outside the gene matches. Germline-derived CDR1 and CDR2 are MNHEY and SMNVEV (reference sequence). In DNA form, the CDR3 reads TGTGCCAGCGCTTCCGGGACAGGGTCCTACGAGCAGTACTTC. Translated: CASASGTGSYEQYF.

The CDR3 nucleotides are TGTGCCAGCAGCTACAACGACAGGGCTAACTATGGCTACACCTTC. It is translated as CASSYNDRANYGYTF. The chain carries TRBV9 and TRBJ1-2; 7 bases line up with TRBD1. There are 15 residues in the CDR3. CDR1 SGDLS and CDR2 YYNGEE come from the germline V gene. Trimming took 4 bases from V and 0 from J; bases not matched to a gene: 6.

CDR3 coding DNA: TGTGCCAGCAGTGAGGTTCCCTATGGCTACACCTTC. It encodes CASSEVPYGYTF. The V call is TRBV25-1, the J call TRBJ1-2; D not resolved. The CDR3 totals 12 residues. Deletions cut 3 bases from V and 4 bases from J, with 6 bases between. Germline CDR1 reads MGHDK; CDR2 reads SYGVNS.

The chain employs TRBV15 and TRBJ2-3, with 7 positions matching TRBD2. The CDR3 consists of 17 residues. J gave up 4 bases and V 0 bases, and 10 bases lay outside the gene matches. Germline V gene sequence: CDR1 LNHNV, CDR2 YYDKDF (reference sequence). CDR3 amino acids: CATSRDDGSGLADTQYF. CDR3 DNA sequence: TGTGCCACCAGCAGAGATGACGGTAGCGGGTTGGCAGATACGCAGTATTTT.

V gene TRBV19 combines with J gene TRBJ1-1; no clear D. Trimming removed 3 bases at V and 7 bases at J, with 9 bases between. The CDR3 is made up of 12 amino acids. Germline CDR1 reads LNHDA; CDR2 reads SQIVND (reference sequence). CDR3 DNA sequence: TGTGCCAGTAGTATGGGAGGGATTGAAGCTTTCTTT. Amino acid sequence: CASSMGGIEAFF.

The rearrangement links TRBV14 to TRBJ2-7; D gene unclear. The V end lost 4 bases, the J end lost 0 bases, and 16 bases lay between the germline ends. The CDR3 has 16 amino acids. Germline CDR1 and CDR2: SGHDN and FVKESK. The DNA for the CDR3 is TGTGCCAGCAGCCCATGGCTGGACCCCCGCTCCTACGAGCAGTACTTC. Encoded protein: CASSPWLDPRSYEQYF. The full variable domain, its missing parts supplied by reference TRBV14 and TRBJ2-7, is EAGVTQFPSHSVIEKGQTVTLRCDPISGHDNLYWYRRVMGKEIKFLLHFVKESKQDESGMPNNRFLAERTGGTYSTLKVQPAELEDSGVYFCASSPWLDPRSYEQYFGPGTRLTVT.

The V and J genes are TRBV12-3 or TRBV12-4 and TRBJ2-7, with no clear D. V lost 4 bases to trimming and J lost 1 base, with 5 bases between them. The CDR3 covers 12 residues. The CDR3 DNA reads TGTGCCAGCAGTTCCAGGTCCTACGAGCAGTACTTC. Encoded protein: CASSSRSYEQYF.

This chain uses TRBV29-1 with TRBJ2-4, with D unclear. Deletions cut 7 bases from V and 8 bases from J, with 15 bases between. Germline CDR1 SQVTM, CDR2 ANQGSEA. CDR3 length: 12 amino acids. The CDR3, as DNA: TGCAGCGCCTCTCCGGACGGATACATTCAGTACTTC. Residues: CSASPDGYIQYF. Combining the CDR3 with reference TRBV29-1 and TRBJ2-4 gives the whole variable domain SAVISQKPSRDICQRGTSLTIQCQVDSQVTMMFWYRQQPGQSLTLIATANQGSEATYESGFVIDKFPISRPNLTFSTLTVSNMSPEDSSIYLCSASPDGYIQYFGAGTRLSVL.

The CDR3 DNA sequence: TGCAGTGCTAGAGAGAGGAGCAATCAGCCCCAGCATTTT. Translated, it gives CSARERSNQPQHF. The chain couples TRBV20-1 to TRBJ1-5; D ambiguous. Trimming took 0 bases from V and 1 from J, leaving 4 bases between them. Germline V lookup: CDR1 DFQATT, CDR2 SNEGSKA (reference sequence). This CDR3 is 13 amino acids long.

CDR3 region: CASSLEPGMETQYF. In DNA form, the CDR3 reads TGTGCCAGCAGCTTAGAGCCGGGGATGGAGACCCAGTACTTC. V gene TRBV7-7 combines with J gene TRBJ2-5; D possibly corresponds to TRBD2 (5 bases). The CDR3 extends over 14 amino acids. Germline V lookup: CDR1 SSHAT, CDR2 FNYEAQ (reference sequence). V gave up 1 base and J gave up 5 bases, with 11 bases separating them.

J is TRBJ2-1 and V is TRBV29-1; 10 bases map to TRBD2. Germline trimming cut 6 bases from V and 5 bases from J; bases unmatched to any gene: 4. The CDR3 length is 13 residues. Germline loops: CDR1 SQVTM, CDR2 ANQGSEA. DNA for the CDR3: TGCAGCGTACTAGCGGGGAAGGACAATGAGCAGTTCTTC. Protein sequence: CSVLAGKDNEQFF.

This clonotype has a single count. V gene TRBV20-1 combines with J gene TRBJ1-2; TRBD1 matches at 11 bases. CDR3 length: 15 amino acids. Germline CDR1 is DFQATT and CDR2 is SNEGSKA (reference sequence). The V and J ends lost 4 bases and 4 bases, in that order; junction bases with no gene match: 8. DNA for the CDR3: TGCAGTGCTATTGTTCCGGGACAGGGGGTCTATGGCTACACCTTC. Residues: CSAIVPGQGVYGYTF.

The V gene is TRBV29-1, the J gene TRBJ1-1; D possibly corresponds to TRBD1 (6 bases). Trimming removed 6 bases from V and 0 bases from J, with 8 bases in between. Germline V gene sequence: CDR1 SQVTM, CDR2 ANQGSEA. The CDR3 has 12 amino acids. CDR3 bases: TGCAGCGTGGGACAAATGAACACTGAAGCTTTCTTT. Its protein is CSVGQMNTEAFF.

This clonotype was seen only once. The chain links TRBV20-1 to TRBJ2-7; D is ambiguous. This CDR3 spans 12 amino acids. The V end was cut by 6 bases, the J end by 3 bases, with 12 bases between. Germline V gene sequence: CDR1 DFQATT, CDR2 SNEGSKA (reference sequence). The CDR3 DNA reads as TGCAGTGCCCCAGGACGGAACTACGAGCAGTACTTC. Its translation: CSAPGRNYEQYF.

Only one count was recorded for this clonotype. The V call is TRBV27, the J call TRBJ2-5; D possibly corresponds to TRBD1 (5 bases). Looked up from germline, CDR1 is MNHEY and CDR2 is SMNVEV (reference sequence). Trimming shortened V by 6 bases and J by 4 bases, and 15 bases separated the two germline ends. The CDR3 runs 14 residues. CDR3 region: CASSPRQKGETQYF. The CDR3 coding sequence is TGTGCCAGCAGCCCGCGACAGAAAGGAGAGACCCAGTACTTC.

The chain employs TRBV6-5 and TRBJ2-3, with 8 bases identical to TRBD2. Germline loops: CDR1 MNHEY, CDR2 SVGAGI. The CDR3 length is 15 residues. Unmatched junction bases numbered 7, after V lost 6 bases and J lost 2 bases. For the CDR3, the DNA is TGTGCCAGCAGCGTTTATAGCGGGGACACAGATACGCAGTATTTT. Translated, it gives CASSVYSGDTDTQYF.

This chain uses TRBV20-1 with TRBJ2-5, with D unresolved. Germline values: CDR1 DFQATT, CDR2 SNEGSKA (reference sequence). V shed 6 bases and J shed 5 bases, with 13 bases lying between them. The CDR3 loop spans 12 amino acids. CDR3 sequence reads: CSAAKVGETQYF. CDR3 coding DNA: TGCAGTGCCGCTAAAGTCGGGGAGACCCAGTACTTC.

The chain combines TRBV20-1 with TRBJ1-5; D remains unclear. The germline V gene encodes CDR1 DFQATT and CDR2 SNEGSKA (reference sequence). The V gene lost 8 bases and the J gene lost 3 bases, with 17 bases spanning the gap. The CDR3 contains 14 residues. The CDR3 DNA reads as TGCAGTCTTAACGGTAAAGCTGTCAATCAGCCCCAGCATTTT. Protein product: CSLNGKAVNQPQHF.

This clonotype has a single count. The chain carries TRBV29-1 and TRBJ1-1; D not resolved. Trimming shortened V by 1 base and J by 2 bases, and 8 bases separated the two germline ends. This CDR3 spans 13 amino acids. The germline V gene encodes CDR1 SQVTM and CDR2 ANQGSEA. CDR3 sequence reads: CSVEGPRNTEAFF. CDR3 nucleotide sequence: TGCAGCGTTGAAGGACCGCGTAACACTGAAGCTTTCTTT.

This sequence joins TRBV23-1 and TRBJ2-1; 11 bases fit TRBD1. TRBV23-1 is an ORF for which the function is uncertain. The trim removed 2 bases at V and 6 bases at J, leaving 6 bases unmatched. The CDR3 has 16 residues. CDR3 residues: CASSQMGGQGANEQFF. The CDR3 nucleotides are TGCGCCAGCAGTCAAATGGGCGGACAGGGGGCCAATGAGCAGTTCTTC.

The chain links TRBV5-6 to TRBJ2-7; D may be TRBD1 (6 bases). Germline V gene sequence: CDR1 SGHDT, CDR2 YYEEEE. The CDR3 is made up of 14 amino acids. V lost 1 base to trimming and J lost 3 bases, with 11 bases between them. The CDR3: CASSLRNRVYEQYF. CDR3 coding DNA: TGTGCCAGCAGCTTGCGGAACAGGGTCTACGAGCAGTACTTC.

The chain employs TRBV9 and TRBJ1-1; TRBD1 is a possible D gene (5 bases). The CDR3 has 12 amino acids. Germline loops: CDR1 SGDLS, CDR2 YYNGEE. With 0 bases removed from V and 11 bases from J, the gap between germline ends came to 11 bases. CDR3 in amino acids: CASSVDGAGAFF. CDR3 DNA sequence: TGTGCCAGCAGCGTAGACGGGGCAGGGGCTTTCTTT.

This chain links TRBV5-1 with TRBJ2-5; D is uncertain. The germline CDR1 and CDR2 sequences are SGHRS and YFSETQ. V was clipped by 0 bases and J by 2 bases, with 8 bases between them. CDR3 length equals 14 residues. The CDR3 sequence: CASSLEAFQETQYF. CDR3 nucleotides: TGCGCCAGCAGCTTGGAGGCGTTTCAAGAGACCCAGTACTTC. Supplemented by reference TRBV5-1 and TRBJ2-5, the full variable domain reads KAGVTQTPRYLIKTRGQQVTLSCSPISGHRSVSWYQQTPGQGLQFLFEYFSETQRNKGNFPGRFSGRQFSNSRSEMNVSTLELGDSALYLCASSLEAFQETQYFGPGTRLLVL.

J is TRBJ2-1 and V is TRBV7-7; 13 nucleotides match TRBD2. The CDR3 contains 15 residues. Unmatched junction bases numbered 3, after V lost 5 bases and J lost 5 bases. CDR1 and CDR2 (germline): SSHAT, FNYEAQ (reference sequence). The CDR3 DNA is TGTGCCAGCAGCCAGGGGACTAGCGGGAACAATGAGCAGTTCTTC. This gives the protein CASSQGTSGNNEQFF.

The chain combines TRBV12-3 or TRBV12-4 with TRBJ1-4; 8 bases are a match to TRBD1. Trimming cost V 6 bases and J 8 bases; bases outside gene matches: 11. The length of the CDR3 is 15 residues. CDR3 residues: CASRNDRGSREKLFF. In nucleotides, the CDR3 is TGTGCCAGCAGGAATGACAGGGGTTCTAGGGAAAAACTGTTTTTT.